This T cell receptor (beta chain) comes out of a study of T cell responses to AZD1222 COVID-19 vaccine. For this clone: Its matching antigen is unknown.

Overall study findings and caveats: Among spike-specific TCRs, nearly half reportedly target unmutated variant regions.

V dropped 2 bases and J dropped 3 bases, with 16 bases sitting between them. The CDR3 contains 16 residues. The germline V gene encodes CDR1 MGHRA and CDR2 YSYEKL. The protocol was immunoSEQ multiplex PCR, while the TCRdb copy is restricted to in-frame clones and leaves out a portion. The repertoire consists of some 86,000 clones, with around 84% occurring once and the leading ten covering about 20%. The sequencing used peripheral blood, collected on day 0 of AZD1222 vaccination. The chain links TRBV4-1 to TRBJ2-5, with a weak D call TRBD1 (6 bases). The sequence was obtained from an adult in good health. The CDR3 is CASSQKGVGQKETQYF. The CDR3 coding sequence is TGCGCCAGCAGCCAAAAGGGGGTCGGACAGAAAGAGACCCAGTACTTC.